A single sample is the source of the 10 T cell receptor beta chains below, sequenced in a study of molecular identifiers for immune sequencing clone quantification. TCRdb fed the PCR reads into MiXCR, producing one record per CDR3 protein. The sample lists about 320,000 distinct CDR3 sequences, 20% to 25% seen once, with 0.75% to 0.85% in the top ten. Sequencing input: naive CD8+ T cells from blood, with Jurkat cell RNA spiked in. The subset: FACS-sorted CD8+CD4-CCR7+CD45RA+ naive T cells. The receptors were gathered from a human donor in good health. Some libraries in this study had Jurkat cell RNA spiked in.

This rearrangement joins TRBV4-3 to TRBJ2-1, with TRBD2 matching over 11 bases. CDR1 is LGHNA and CDR2 is YSLEER in the germline V gene. The CDR3 has 16 residues. The junction had 4 bases not matched to a gene; V was cut back by 4 bases and J by 2 bases. This CDR3 reads CASSPLSGGAYNEQFF. Written as DNA, the CDR3 is TGCGCCAGCAGCCCCCTTAGCGGGGGGGCCTACAATGAGCAGTTCTTC.

Comment on this clonotype: A much larger clone differs from this one at a single base, so this may be a read error. The gene calls are TRBV18 and TRBJ2-3; possibly TRBD2 for D (6 bases). The CDR3 is 12 residues long. V lost 4 bases and J 14 bases, leaving 16 bases between the germline ends. The V gene's germline CDR1 is KGHSH and CDR2 LQKENI. The CDR3 bases are TGTGCCAGCTCACTGGACGCTAGCGAGCTGTATTTT. This translates into CASSLDASELYF. The entire variable domain, with the rest obtained from reference TRBV18 and TRBJ2-3, is as follows: NAGVMQNPRHLVRRRGQEARLRCSPMKGHSHVYWYRQLPEEGLKFMVYLQKENIIDESGMPKERFSAEFPKEGPSILRIQQVVRGDSAAYFCASSLDASELYFGPGTRLTVL.

Written as DNA, the CDR3 is TGTGCCAGCAGCCCGAGGACTAGCGGGGGGTACGATGAGCAGTTCTTC. Protein: CASSPRTSGGYDEQFF. The chain uses TRBV11-3 and TRBJ2-1, with TRBD2 matching over 14 bases. After removal of 5 bases from V and 8 bases from J, the junction contained 8 bases not matched to a gene. Per germline, CDR1 SGHNT and CDR2 YENEEA. The CDR3 loop spans 16 amino acids.

This clonotype came up many times. The chain carries TRBV6-2 or TRBV6-3 and TRBJ2-4, with 7 bases aligning to TRBD1. V shed 6 bases and J 7 bases; nucleotides not matched to a gene: 12. In germline, CDR1 is MNHEY, CDR2 SVGEGT. The length of the CDR3 is 15 residues. The CDR3 DNA sequence: TGTGCCAGCAGCTCCGGGACAGCCATCTGGAACATTCAGTACTTC. Translation: CASSSGTAIWNIQYF.

There are many counts of this clonotype. The V and J genes are TRBV12-5 and TRBJ2-1, with D hard to call. CDR1 is LGHNT, CDR2 FRNRAP, per germline. Between the trimmed V and J ends, which lost 3 bases and 6 bases, there was a span of 12 bases. The CDR3 runs to 14 residues. For the CDR3, the DNA is TGTGCTAGTGGTTTTGGGGTTTGGTCCAATGAGCAGTTCTTC. Amino acid sequence: CASGFGVWSNEQFF.

For this clonotype: This may come from a read error, since a much larger clone is one base off. The chain combines TRBV9 with TRBJ2-5, with D perhaps TRBD1 (5 bases). Per germline, CDR1 SGDLS and CDR2 YYNGEE. Trimming cost V 0 bases and J 7 bases, with 16 bases left between them. The CDR3 sequence is 15 residues long. CDR3 in amino acids: CASSVVGQGRGTQYF. CDR3 in DNA: TGTGCCAGCAGCGTAGTTGGGCAGGGAAGAGGGACCCAGTACTTC. The full variable domain, completed using reference TRBV9 and TRBJ2-5, is DSGVTQTPKHLITATGQRVTLRCSPRSGDLSVYWYQQSLDQGLQFLIQYYNGEERAKGNILERFSAQQFPDLHSELNLSSLELGDSALYFCASSVVGQGRGTQYFGPGTRLLVL.

This clonotype has at least ten counts. The chain links TRBV2 to TRBJ2-3; D perhaps matches TRBD2 (6 bases). V shed 3 bases and J shed 0 bases, with 16 bases lying between them. The CDR3 sequence is 17 residues long. In germline, CDR1 is SNHLY, CDR2 FYNNEI. CDR3 sequence: CASSDPPSAASTDTQYF. DNA of the CDR3: TGTGCCAGCAGTGATCCCCCTAGCGCAGCTAGCACAGATACGCAGTATTTT.

This clonotype came up many times. V is TRBV6-2 or TRBV6-3 and J is TRBJ2-2; the D gene is possibly TRBD1 (6 bases). The germline V and J ends were trimmed by 1 base and 4 bases, with 10 bases remaining between them. Looked up from germline, CDR1 is MNHEY and CDR2 is SVGEGT. There are 15 residues in the CDR3. The CDR3 DNA reads TGTGCCAGCAGTTACTTAACAGGGACCACCGGGGAGCTGTTTTTT. Protein: CASSYLTGTTGELFF.

This clonotype was detected ten times or more. J is TRBJ2-5 and V is TRBV7-8; TRBD2 matches 10 bases. CDR1 and CDR2 from the germline V gene are SGHVS and FQNEAQ. J was trimmed by 5 bases and V by 4 bases; bases with no gene match: 13. The CDR3 extends over 17 amino acids. The CDR3 reads CASSSGTSAYGGETQYF. CDR3 coding DNA: TGTGCCAGCAGCTCAGGGACTAGCGCATACGGTGGGGAGACCCAGTACTTC.

In its sample, this clonotype was seen a few times. This rearrangement joins TRBV6-6 to TRBJ1-5; D call uncertain. The CDR3 consists of 16 residues. With 10 bases removed from V and 0 bases from J, the gap between germline ends came to 19 bases. The V gene's germline CDR1 is MNHNY and CDR2 SVGAGI (reference sequence). CDR3 sequence: CATRTIDGYSNQPQHF. Written as DNA, the CDR3 is TGTGCCACCAGGACCATTGACGGATATAGCAATCAGCCCCAGCATTTT.